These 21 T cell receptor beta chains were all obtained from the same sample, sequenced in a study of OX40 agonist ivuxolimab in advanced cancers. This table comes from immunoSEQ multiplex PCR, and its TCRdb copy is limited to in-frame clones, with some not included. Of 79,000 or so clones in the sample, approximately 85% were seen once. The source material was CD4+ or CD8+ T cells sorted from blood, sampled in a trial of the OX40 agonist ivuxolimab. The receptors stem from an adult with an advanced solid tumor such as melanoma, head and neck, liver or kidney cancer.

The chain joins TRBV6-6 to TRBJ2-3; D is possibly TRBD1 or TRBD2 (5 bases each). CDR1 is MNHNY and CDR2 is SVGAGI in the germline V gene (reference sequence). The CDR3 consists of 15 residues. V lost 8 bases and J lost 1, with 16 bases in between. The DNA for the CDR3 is TGTGCCAGCGCCAGGGACCACGGGGGCACAGATACGCAGTATTTT. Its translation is CASARDHGGTDTQYF.

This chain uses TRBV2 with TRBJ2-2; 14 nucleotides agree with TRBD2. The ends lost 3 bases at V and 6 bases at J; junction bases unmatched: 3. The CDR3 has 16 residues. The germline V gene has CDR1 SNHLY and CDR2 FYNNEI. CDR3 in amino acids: CASSDGLAGGPGELFF. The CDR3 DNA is TGTGCCAGCAGTGACGGACTAGCGGGGGGCCCCGGGGAGCTGTTTTTT.

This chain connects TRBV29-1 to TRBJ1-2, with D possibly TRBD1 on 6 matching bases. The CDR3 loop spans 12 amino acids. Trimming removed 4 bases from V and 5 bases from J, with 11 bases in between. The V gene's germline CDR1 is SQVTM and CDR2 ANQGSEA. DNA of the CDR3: TGCAGCGTTGCCCGGCAGGGGTATGGCTACACCTTC. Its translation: CSVARQGYGYTF.

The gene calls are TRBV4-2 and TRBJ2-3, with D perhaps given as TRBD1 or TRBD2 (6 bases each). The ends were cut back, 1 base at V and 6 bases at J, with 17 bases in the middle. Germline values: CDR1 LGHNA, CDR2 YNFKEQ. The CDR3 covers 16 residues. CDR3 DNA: TGTGCCAGCAGCCAAGCAAGGGGGGCAACTGGGGATACGCAGTATTTT. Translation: CASSQARGATGDTQYF.

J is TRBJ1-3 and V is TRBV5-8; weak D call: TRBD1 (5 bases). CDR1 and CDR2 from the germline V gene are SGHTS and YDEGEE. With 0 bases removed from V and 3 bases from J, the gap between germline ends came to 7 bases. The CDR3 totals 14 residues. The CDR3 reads CASSLGRVGNTIYF. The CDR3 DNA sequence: TGTGCCAGCAGCTTGGGCAGGGTTGGAAACACCATATATTTT.

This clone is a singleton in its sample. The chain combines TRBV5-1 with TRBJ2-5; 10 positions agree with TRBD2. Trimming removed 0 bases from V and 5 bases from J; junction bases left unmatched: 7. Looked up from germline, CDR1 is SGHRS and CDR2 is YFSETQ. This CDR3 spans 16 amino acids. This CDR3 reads CASSLETSGAGETQYF. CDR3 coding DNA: TGCGCCAGCAGCTTGGAAACTAGCGGGGCGGGGGAGACCCAGTACTTC.

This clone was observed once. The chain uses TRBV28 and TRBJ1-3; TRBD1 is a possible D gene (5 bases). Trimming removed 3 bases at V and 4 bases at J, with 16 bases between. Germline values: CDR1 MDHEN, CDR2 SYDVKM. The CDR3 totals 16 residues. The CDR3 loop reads CASSFAPQAVGNTIYF. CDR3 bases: TGTGCCAGCAGTTTCGCCCCACAGGCCGTAGGAAACACCATATATTTT. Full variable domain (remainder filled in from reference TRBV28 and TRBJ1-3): DVKVTQSSRYLVKRTGEKVFLECVQDMDHENMFWYRQDPGLGLRLIYFSYDVKMKEKGDIPEGYSVSREKKERFSLILESASTNQTSMYLCASSFAPQAVGNTIYFGEGSWLTVV.

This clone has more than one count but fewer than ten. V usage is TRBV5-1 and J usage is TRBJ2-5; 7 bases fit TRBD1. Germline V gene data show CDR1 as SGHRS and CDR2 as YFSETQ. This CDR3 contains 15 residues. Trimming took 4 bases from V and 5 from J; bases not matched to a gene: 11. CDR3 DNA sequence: TGCGCCAGCAGCATGAACAGGGGTAGTGCGGAGACCCAGTACTTC. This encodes CASSMNRGSAETQYF.

The CDR3 bases are TGTGCCAGCAGCCAAGATTTGAACACTGAAGCTTTCTTT. Its translation: CASSQDLNTEAFF. The V and J genes are TRBV14 and TRBJ1-1; D gene uncertain. V lost 0 bases and J 0 bases, leaving 2 bases between the germline ends. The CDR3 runs to 13 residues. The germline CDR1 and CDR2 sequences are SGHDN and FVKESK.

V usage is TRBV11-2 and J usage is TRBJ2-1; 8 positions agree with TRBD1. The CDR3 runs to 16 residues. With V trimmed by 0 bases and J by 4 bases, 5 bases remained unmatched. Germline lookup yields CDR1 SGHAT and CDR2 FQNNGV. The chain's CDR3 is CASSLDQGAGYNEQFF. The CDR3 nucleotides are TGTGCCAGCAGCTTAGACCAGGGGGCTGGGTACAATGAGCAGTTCTTC.

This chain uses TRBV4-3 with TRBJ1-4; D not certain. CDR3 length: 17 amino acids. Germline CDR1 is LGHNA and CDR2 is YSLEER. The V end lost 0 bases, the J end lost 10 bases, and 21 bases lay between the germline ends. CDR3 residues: CASSQDAPHHVIGKLFF. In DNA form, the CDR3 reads TGCGCCAGCAGCCAAGACGCTCCCCACCATGTGATAGGAAAACTGTTTTTT.

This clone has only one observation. The CDR3 is CASSRTQNEKLFF. CDR3 nucleotides: TGTGCCAGCTCGCGGACCCAAAATGAAAAACTGTTTTTT. The chain is built from TRBV18 and TRBJ1-4, with D unclear. The V end lost 6 bases, the J end lost 5 bases, and 10 bases lay between the germline ends. This CDR3 comprises 13 residues. Germline values: CDR1 KGHSH, CDR2 LQKENI.

CDR3 in amino acids: CASSSGTGPLPQHF. Written as DNA, the CDR3 is TGTGCCAGCAGCAGCGGGACAGGGCCACTGCCCCAGCATTTT. The chain uses TRBV7-2 and TRBJ1-5; 9 bases line up with TRBD1. This CDR3 has 14 residues. Germline V gene data show CDR1 as SGHTA and CDR2 as FQGNSA. Unmatched junction bases numbered 8, after V lost 5 bases and J lost 9 bases.

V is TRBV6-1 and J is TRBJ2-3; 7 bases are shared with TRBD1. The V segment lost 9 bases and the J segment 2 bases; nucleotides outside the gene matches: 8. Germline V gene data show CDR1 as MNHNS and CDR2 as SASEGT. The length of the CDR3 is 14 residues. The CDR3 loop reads CASLTGVATDTQYF. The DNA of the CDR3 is TGTGCCAGTTTAACAGGGGTGGCCACAGATACGCAGTATTTT.

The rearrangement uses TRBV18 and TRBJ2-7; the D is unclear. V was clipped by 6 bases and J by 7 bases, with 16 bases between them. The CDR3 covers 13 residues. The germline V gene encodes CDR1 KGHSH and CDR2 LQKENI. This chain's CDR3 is CASSLHSSTEQYF. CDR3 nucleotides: TGTGCCAGCTCCCTTCACAGTTCTACGGAGCAGTACTTC.

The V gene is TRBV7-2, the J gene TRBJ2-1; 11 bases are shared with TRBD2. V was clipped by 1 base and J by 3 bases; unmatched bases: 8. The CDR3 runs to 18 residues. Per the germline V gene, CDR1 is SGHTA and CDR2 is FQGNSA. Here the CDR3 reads CASSLVGSSGGIYNEQFF. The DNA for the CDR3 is TGTGCCAGCAGCTTAGTAGGTTCTAGCGGGGGGATCTACAATGAGCAGTTCTTC.

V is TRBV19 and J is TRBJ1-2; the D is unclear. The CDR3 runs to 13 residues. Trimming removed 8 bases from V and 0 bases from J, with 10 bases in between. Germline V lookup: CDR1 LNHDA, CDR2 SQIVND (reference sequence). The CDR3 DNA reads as TGTGCCAGTCGTACAGAGACTAACTATGGCTACACCTTC. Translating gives CASRTETNYGYTF. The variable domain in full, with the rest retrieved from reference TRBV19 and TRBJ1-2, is DGGITQSPKYLFRKEGQNVTLSCEQNLNHDAMYWYRQDPGQGLRLIYYSQIVNDFQKGDIAEGYSVSREKKESFPLTVTSAQKNPTAFYLCASRTETNYGYTFGSGTRLTVV.

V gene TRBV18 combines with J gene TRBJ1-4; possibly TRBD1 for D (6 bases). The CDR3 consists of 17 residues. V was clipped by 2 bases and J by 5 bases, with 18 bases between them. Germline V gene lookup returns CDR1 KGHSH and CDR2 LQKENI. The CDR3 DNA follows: TGTGCCAGCTCACCATGGGGACACAGAGGAGGCAATGAAAAACTGTTTTTT. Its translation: CASSPWGHRGGNEKLFF.

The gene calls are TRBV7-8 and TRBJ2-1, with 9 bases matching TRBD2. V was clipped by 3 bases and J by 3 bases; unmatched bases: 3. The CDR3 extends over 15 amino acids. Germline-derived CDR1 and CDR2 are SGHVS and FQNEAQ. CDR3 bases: TGTGCCAGCAGCTTGGGACTAGCTATCTACAATGAGCAGTTCTTC. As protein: CASSLGLAIYNEQFF.

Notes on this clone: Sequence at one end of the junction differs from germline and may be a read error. The CDR3: CASSPPGGRMESF. The CDR3 nucleotides read TGTGCCAGCAGCCCCCCCGGGGGGCGCATGGAATCCTTC. This chain links TRBV28 with TRBJ2-7, with D perhaps TRBD2 (7 bases). Germline V gene sequence: CDR1 MDHEN, CDR2 SYDVKM. The length of the CDR3 is 13 residues. The full variable domain, rest sourced from reference TRBV28 and TRBJ2-7, is DVKVTQSSRYLVKRTGEKVFLECVQDMDHENMFWYRQDPGLGLRLIYFSYDVKMKEKGDIPEGYSVSREKKERFSLILESASTNQTSMYLCASSPPGGRMESFGPGTRLTVT.

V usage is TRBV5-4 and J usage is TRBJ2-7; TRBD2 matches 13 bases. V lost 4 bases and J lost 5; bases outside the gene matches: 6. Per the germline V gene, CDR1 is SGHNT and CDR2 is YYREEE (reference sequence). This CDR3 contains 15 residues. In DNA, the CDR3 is TGTGCCAGCAGCCCCGGGACTAGCGGGGTCGACGAGCAGTACTTC. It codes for CASSPGTSGVDEQYF.